This passage covers 23 T cell receptor beta chains from one sample sequenced in a study of early T cells in non-severe SARS-CoV-2 infection. A single record per CDR3 protein comes from TCRdb applying MiXCR to the 5' RACE reads. This sample carries 50,000 to 75,000 distinct CDR3 sequences, 12% of them seen once, and the ten largest clones take 1.2%. The sequencing here drew on whole blood, taken at baseline. All receptors come from an adult who was a healthcare worker with PCR-confirmed SARS-CoV-2 infection or an uninfected control (not recorded which). The donor label of this sample is uncertain.

CDR3 sequence (DNA): TGTGCCAGCAGTTCGACAGGGGGGCCCATGAACACTGAAGCTTTCTTT. It is translated as CASSSTGGPMNTEAFF. The V call is TRBV6-5, the J call TRBJ1-1, with 9 bases identical to TRBD1. Germline V CDR1 and CDR2: MNHEY, SVGAGI. V was clipped by 4 bases and J by 0 bases; unmatched bases: 6. The CDR3 is made up of 16 amino acids.

This clonotype occurred many times. The CDR3 sequence: CAISESDRGYGYTF. The CDR3 region has the DNA TGTGCCATCAGTGAGTCGGACAGGGGCTATGGCTACACCTTC. The genes are TRBV10-3 and TRBJ1-2; 9 bases are shared with TRBD1. CDR1 and CDR2 (germline): ENHRY, SYGVKD. V lost 0 bases to trimming and J lost 4 bases; unmatched junction nucleotides: 0. The CDR3 spans 14 residues.

The rearrangement joins TRBV6-1 to TRBJ2-7, with 12 bases that match TRBD1. The CDR3 is 16 residues long. With V trimmed by 3 bases and J by 3 bases, 6 bases remained unmatched. Germline V gives CDR1 MNHNS, CDR2 SASEGT. CDR3 DNA sequence: TGTGCCAGCAGTGATCTCGGGACAGGGGGCAGCTACGAGCAGTACGTC. It codes for CASSDLGTGGSYEQYV.

J is TRBJ1-1 and V is TRBV6-5; D ambiguous. The CDR3 contains 13 residues. V lost 3 bases, J lost 1 base, and 6 bases lay in between. The germline gives CDR1 MNHEY, CDR2 SVGAGI. The CDR3 DNA sequence: TGTGCCAGCAGTTATGGGAAGAACACTGAAGCTTTCTTT. Its protein product is CASSYGKNTEAFF.

This chain joins TRBV5-1 and TRBJ2-5; 9 bases align to TRBD2. Germline values: CDR1 SGHRS, CDR2 YFSETQ. V shed 2 bases and J 1 base; nucleotides not matched to a gene: 6. The length of the CDR3 is 16 residues. In DNA form, the CDR3 reads TGCGCCAGCAGCTTAACCCTAGCGGGGTCCCAAGAGACCCAGTACTTC. This sequence encodes CASSLTLAGSQETQYF.

V gene TRBV5-4 combines with J gene TRBJ2-6; D remains ambiguous. The CDR3 contains 14 residues. Trimming stripped 1 base from V and 7 bases from J, with 9 bases between. Germline V gene lookup returns CDR1 SGHNT and CDR2 YYREEE (reference sequence). The CDR3 region has the DNA TGTGCCAGCAGCTTGCGGTGGGAAGCCAACGTCCTGACTTTC. This codes for CASSLRWEANVLTF.

This chain connects TRBV20-1 to TRBJ2-3, with D possibly being TRBD1 or TRBD2 (6 bases each). Per germline, CDR1 DFQATT and CDR2 SNEGSKA (reference sequence). The V end lost 7 bases, the J end lost 0 bases, and 14 bases lay between the germline ends. The CDR3 consists of 14 residues. Here the CDR3 DNA reads TGCAGTGAGTCGAGGGGGGCTAGCACAGATACGCAGTATTTT. Its protein is CSESRGASTDTQYF.

J is TRBJ2-2 and V is TRBV6-6; D uncertain. V was pared by 2 bases and J by 4 bases, with 2 bases between. CDR1 and CDR2 (germline): MNHNY, SVGAGI (reference sequence). This CDR3 comprises 12 residues. CDR3 residues: CASSYATGELFF. The DNA of the CDR3 is TGTGCCAGCAGTTACGCCACCGGGGAGCTGTTTTTT.

The gene calls are TRBV11-2 and TRBJ2-5, with no clear D. Germline V gives CDR1 SGHAT, CDR2 FQNNGV. V shed 1 base and J shed 0 bases, with 6 bases lying between them. This CDR3 has 14 amino acids. CDR3 loop: CASSLVPNQETQYF. In DNA form, the CDR3 reads TGTGCCAGCAGCTTAGTCCCGAACCAAGAGACCCAGTACTTC.

This clonotype has more than one count but fewer than ten. V and J are TRBV19 and TRBJ1-5, with D maybe TRBD1 (6 bases). Germline-derived CDR1 and CDR2 are LNHDA and SQIVND (reference sequence). The V gene lost 7 bases and the J gene lost 3 bases, with 10 bases spanning the gap. This CDR3 has 13 residues. The CDR3: CASKDSINQPQHF. CDR3 sequence (DNA): TGTGCCAGTAAGGACAGTATCAATCAGCCCCAGCATTTT.

There are a few counts of this clonotype. V is TRBV6-4 and J is TRBJ1-5; D gene ambiguous. Germline-derived CDR1 and CDR2 are MRHNA and SNTAGT. Trimming stripped 3 bases from V and 2 bases from J, with 8 bases between. The CDR3 runs 14 residues. The CDR3 region is CASSEGYGNQPQHF. In DNA form, the CDR3 reads TGTGCCAGCAGTGAAGGATACGGCAATCAGCCCCAGCATTTT.

This clonotype appeared a few times. The chain carries TRBV25-1 and TRBJ2-2; D is unresolved. This CDR3 has 13 amino acids. V shed 9 bases and J shed 6 bases, with 14 bases lying between them. The germline CDR1 and CDR2 sequences are MGHDK and SYGVNS. For the CDR3, the DNA is TGTGCCAGTCAACTTATGGGCTCCGGGGAGCTGTTTTTT. Amino acid sequence: CASQLMGSGELFF.

This clonotype was observed a few times. This chain connects TRBV11-2 to TRBJ1-2, with D perhaps matching TRBD1 (5 bases). Trimming pared 0 bases from V and 6 bases from J, leaving 17 bases between. Germline CDR1 and CDR2: SGHAT and FQNNGV. This CDR3 spans 16 amino acids. The CDR3 loop reads CASSLDMSTTGHGYTF. In DNA, the CDR3 is TGTGCCAGCAGCTTAGACATGAGTACTACAGGCCATGGCTACACCTTC.

This clonotype appeared a few times. The chain employs TRBV6-4 and TRBJ2-1; D may be TRBD2 (5 bases). The V end lost 5 bases, the J end lost 0 bases, and 14 bases lay between the germline ends. CDR1 and CDR2 (germline): MRHNA, SNTAGT. This CDR3 comprises 16 residues. CDR3 protein: CASSPEDLNSYNEQFF. The CDR3 nucleotides read TGTGCCAGCAGTCCTGAGGACTTAAACTCCTACAATGAGCAGTTCTTC.

The J gene is TRBJ1-1, the V gene TRBV5-1; D unclear. This CDR3 contains 16 residues. From germline, CDR1 is SGHRS and CDR2 YFSETQ. V shed 5 bases and J shed 0 bases, with 17 bases lying between them. This chain's CDR3 is CASRLPPDGMNTEAFF. CDR3 coding DNA: TGCGCCAGCAGACTACCACCGGACGGTATGAACACTGAAGCTTTCTTT. Looking up the rest from reference TRBV5-1 and TRBJ1-1 gives the full variable domain: KAGVTQTPRYLIKTRGQQVTLSCSPISGHRSVSWYQQTPGQGLQFLFEYFSETQRNKGNFPGRFSGRQFSNSRSEMNVSTLELGDSALYLCASRLPPDGMNTEAFFGQGTRLTVV.

A few counts support this clonotype. The chain couples TRBV7-2 to TRBJ2-2; D not resolved. Germline values: CDR1 SGHTA, CDR2 FQGNSA. Trimming pared 5 bases from V and 0 bases from J, leaving 13 bases between. The CDR3 runs 16 residues. In nucleotides, the CDR3 is TGTGCCAGCAGCGGAGAGTCCCTCGCGAACACCGGGGAGCTGTTTTTT. This gives the protein CASSGESLANTGELFF.

At least ten counts were recorded for this clonotype. The chain uses TRBV4-1 and TRBJ2-6; D may match TRBD1 or TRBD2 (7 bases each). Germline loops: CDR1 MGHRA, CDR2 YSYEKL. The CDR3 has 20 residues. Trimming removed 1 base from V and 1 base from J, with 20 bases in between. CDR3 loop: CASSQAGVGGGASGANVLTF. In DNA, the CDR3 is TGCGCCAGCAGCCAAGCTGGCGTGGGAGGGGGCGCGTCTGGGGCCAACGTCCTGACTTTC.

The sample holds a few counts of this clonotype. This chain uses TRBV2 with TRBJ1-1; no clear D gene. Between the trimmed V and J ends, which lost 7 bases and 4 bases, there was a span of 16 bases. Germline V gene data show CDR1 as SNHLY and CDR2 as FYNNEI. The CDR3 loop spans 14 amino acids. In DNA, the CDR3 is TGTGCCAGCAATCATAAGGGTACGAGCACTGAAGCTTTCTTT. The encoded protein is CASNHKGTSTEAFF. Supplemented by reference TRBV2 and TRBJ1-1, the full variable domain reads EPEVTQTPSHQVTQMGQEVILRCVPISNHLYFYWYRQILGQKVEFLVSFYNNEISEKSEIFDDQFSVERPDGSNFTLKIRSTKLEDSAMYFCASNHKGTSTEAFFGQGTRLTVV.

The CDR3 coding sequence is TGTGCCAGCAGCTTATCGGAGGCTGAACCTAATTCACCCCTCCACTTT. This gives the protein CASSLSEAEPNSPLHF. V is TRBV7-2 and J is TRBJ1-6; D not certain. This CDR3 contains 16 residues. CDR1 is SGHTA and CDR2 is FQGNSA in the germline V gene. Trimming removed 2 bases at V and 6 bases at J, with 14 bases between.

This clonotype was counted at least ten times. The chain recombines TRBV27 with TRBJ2-3; 8 nucleotides align to TRBD2. The CDR3 has 18 residues. The germline V gene encodes CDR1 MNHEY and CDR2 SMNVEV (reference sequence). V was pared by 5 bases and J by 4 bases, with 17 bases of the junction left unmatched. The CDR3 sequence: CASSREIPAGGRADTQYF. CDR3 bases: TGTGCCAGCAGTCGAGAGATCCCGGCGGGGGGCCGTGCAGATACGCAGTATTTT.

The CDR3 nucleotides read TGCAGCGTTGACTCCTACGGCCTGGAAGCTTTCTTT. Amino acid sequence: CSVDSYGLEAFF. V and J are TRBV29-1 and TRBJ1-1; D is ambiguous. The V gene lost 3 bases and the J gene lost 8 bases, with 13 bases spanning the gap. The germline V gene encodes CDR1 SQVTM and CDR2 ANQGSEA. This CDR3 is built from 12 residues.

This clonotype was counted a few times. The chain uses TRBV10-1 and TRBJ2-3; TRBD2 agrees at 9 bases. This CDR3 contains 14 residues. The germline CDR1 and CDR2 sequences are WNHNN and SYGVQD (reference sequence). J gave up 6 bases and V 4 bases, and 5 bases lay outside the gene matches. The DNA for the CDR3 is TGCGCCAGCAGTGCTCTAGCGGGAATGGATACGCAGTATTTT. Protein: CASSALAGMDTQYF.

This clonotype was detected a few times. The chain joins TRBV18 to TRBJ1-1; TRBD1 is a possible D gene (6 bases). CDR3 length: 14 amino acids. CDR1 is KGHSH and CDR2 is LQKENI in the germline V gene. Trimming took 7 bases from V and 1 from J, leaving 13 bases between them. For the CDR3, the DNA is TGTGCCAGCTATACAGGGAGGGGGAACACTGAAGCTTTCTTT. This encodes CASYTGRGNTEAFF. The full variable domain, its missing parts supplied by reference TRBV18 and TRBJ1-1, is NAGVMQNPRHLVRRRGQEARLRCSPMKGHSHVYWYRQLPEEGLKFMVYLQKENIIDESGMPKERFSAEFPKEGPSILRIQQVVRGDSAAYFCASYTGRGNTEAFFGQGTRLTVV.